This T cell receptor beta chain was recorded in a study of T cell repertoires in cytomegalovirus infection. On the study more broadly: It was the public TCR beta signatures that indicated both CMV infection and matching HLA type.

Germline lookup yields CDR1 LNHDA and CDR2 SQIVND (reference sequence). Trimming cost V 10 bases and J 8 bases; bases outside gene matches: 4. The CDR3 is made up of 10 amino acids. TCRdb itself ran the reads through MiXCR, one entry per CDR3 protein. The table lists fewer than 200,000 distinct CDR3 sequences, around 20% of them singletons. The sample holds a few counts of this clonotype. Its specificity is not known. Notes on the study in general: The ex vivo response was dominated by HLA-C-restricted CMV-specific TCR beta clonotypes.

This chain connects TRBV19 to TRBJ2-7; 8 positions agree with TRBD1. The sequence came from a human donor in good health (CMV status not recorded). Some clones in this sample may be carry-over from other donors' samples. Material for sequencing was PBMCs. CDR3 sequence: CATRQGQQYF. CDR3 bases: TGTGCCACCAGACAGGGGCAGCAGTACTTC.